The sequence of this T cell receptor beta chain was determined in a study of control samples from healthy donors and cancer patients. This clone has just one count. The CDR3 spans 15 residues. V lost 2 bases, J lost 4 bases, and 11 bases lay in between. Germline-derived CDR1 and CDR2 are MNHNS and SASEGT. Some clones are missing from TCRdb's copy, which holds only in-frame ones; the method was immunoSEQ multiplex PCR. This table holds approximately 190,000 clones, around 90% found once. The sequencing sample was made of blood. This chain connects TRBV6-1 to TRBJ2-2; D ambiguous. The sequence was obtained from a man between 25 and 39 years old in good health. CDR3 protein: CASSEFTVVTGELFF. Written as DNA, the CDR3 is TGTGCCAGCAGTGAATTTACCGTCGTCACCGGGGAGCTGTTTTTT.